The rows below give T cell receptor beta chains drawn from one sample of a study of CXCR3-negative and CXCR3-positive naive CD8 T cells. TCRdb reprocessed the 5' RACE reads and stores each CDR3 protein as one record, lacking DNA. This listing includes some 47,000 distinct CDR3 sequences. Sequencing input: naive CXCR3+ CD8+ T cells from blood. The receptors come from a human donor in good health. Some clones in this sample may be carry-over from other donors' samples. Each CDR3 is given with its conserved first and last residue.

cdr3_aa: CSVEDQFGIRMWGYTF
v_call: TRBV29-1
j_call: TRBJ1-2

cdr3_aa: CASRPTAGGEQFF
v_call: TRBV7-3
j_call: TRBJ2-1

cdr3_aa: CASTFPWTGRGTGELFF
v_call: TRBV12-3/TRBV12-4
j_call: TRBJ2-2

cdr3_aa: CASSSTSVTQDTQYF
v_call: TRBV5-1
j_call: TRBJ2-5

cdr3_aa: CASRLVGSPLSEQYF
v_call: TRBV12-2
j_call: TRBJ2-7

cdr3_aa: CASSYSTPRGYSGANVLTF
v_call: TRBV6-5
j_call: TRBJ2-6

cdr3_aa: CASSILADRYQETQYF
v_call: TRBV9
j_call: TRBJ2-5

cdr3_aa: CSARDTGGGSYNEQFF
v_call: TRBV20-1
j_call: TRBJ2-1

cdr3_aa: CASSRPEEDLGPRDTQYF
v_call: TRBV7-2
j_call: TRBJ2-3

cdr3_aa: CASTTPTDSYEQYF
v_call: TRBV7-9
j_call: TRBJ2-7

cdr3_aa: CASGKRQISGNTIYF
v_call: TRBV11-2
j_call: TRBJ1-3

cdr3_aa: CASSFTGQHNQPQHF
v_call: TRBV28
j_call: TRBJ1-5

cdr3_aa: CATSTNSGANVLTF
v_call: TRBV15
j_call: TRBJ2-6

cdr3_aa: CASSDSAGATGELFF
v_call: TRBV6-4
j_call: TRBJ2-2

cdr3_aa: CASSWLSGGYGYTF
v_call: TRBV25-1
j_call: TRBJ1-2